This T cell receptor (beta chain) was recorded in a study of CD8+CD57+ T cells in acquired aplastic anemia. General observations from the study: Between the patient and control groups, CD8+ Simpson's diversity did not differ significantly. Under 35 was the count of CD8+ CDR3 sequences that patients shared with controls.

CDR3 and TCR beta VDJ profiling relied on a genomic DNA template. TCRdb ran MiXCR on the reads and lists one entry per CDR3 protein. This sample has around 120,000 distinct CDR3 sequences, with roughly 40% found just once. Sequencing was done on patients that had shown CD8+CD57+ cell expansion by flow cytometry. This clonotype was counted many times. Its antigen is still unknown. CDR1 SGHTA and CDR2 FQGTGA come from the germline V gene. Trimming took off 6 bases at V and 7 bases at J, with 13 bases between the two ends. The CDR3 extends over 13 amino acids. The V call is TRBV7-3, the J call TRBJ2-1; maybe TRBD2 (5 bases). The sample was sorted CD4+, CD8+, or CD8+CD57+ T cells (not recorded which) from PBMCs. This TCR derives from a human donor with aplastic anemia. CDR3 region: CASSLGILNEQFF. CDR3 DNA: TGTGCCAGCAGTCTCGGGATCCTTAATGAGCAGTTCTTC.